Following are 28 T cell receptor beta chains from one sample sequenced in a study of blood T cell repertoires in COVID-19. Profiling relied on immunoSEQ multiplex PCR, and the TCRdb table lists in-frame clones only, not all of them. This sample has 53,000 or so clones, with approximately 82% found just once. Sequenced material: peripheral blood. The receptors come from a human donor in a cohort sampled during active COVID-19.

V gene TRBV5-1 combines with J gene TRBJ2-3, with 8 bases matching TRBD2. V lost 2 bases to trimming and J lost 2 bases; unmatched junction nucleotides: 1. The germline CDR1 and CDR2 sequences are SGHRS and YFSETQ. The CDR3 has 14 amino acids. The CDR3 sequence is CASSLAGDTDTQYF. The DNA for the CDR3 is TGCGCCAGCAGCTTAGCGGGAGACACAGATACGCAGTATTTT.

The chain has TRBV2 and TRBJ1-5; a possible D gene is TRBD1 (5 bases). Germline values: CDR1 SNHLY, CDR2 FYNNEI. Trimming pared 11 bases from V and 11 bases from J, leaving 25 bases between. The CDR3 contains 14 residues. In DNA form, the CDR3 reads TGTGCCCAAGGAACATCGCTCTCCTCGGGGGCCCAGCATTTT. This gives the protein CAQGTSLSSGAQHF.

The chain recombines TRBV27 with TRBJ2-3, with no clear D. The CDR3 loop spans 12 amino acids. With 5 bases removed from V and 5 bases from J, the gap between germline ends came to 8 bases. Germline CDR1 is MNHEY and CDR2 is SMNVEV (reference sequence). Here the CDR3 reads CASSPAGDTQYF. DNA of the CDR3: TGTGCCAGCAGTCCAGCAGGAGATACGCAGTATTTT.

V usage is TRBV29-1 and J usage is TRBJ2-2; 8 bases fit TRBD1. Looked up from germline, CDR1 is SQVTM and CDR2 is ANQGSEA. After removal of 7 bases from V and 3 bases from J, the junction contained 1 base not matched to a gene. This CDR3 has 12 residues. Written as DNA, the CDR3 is TGCAGCGGACAGGGGCACACCGGGGAGCTGTTTTTT. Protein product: CSGQGHTGELFF.

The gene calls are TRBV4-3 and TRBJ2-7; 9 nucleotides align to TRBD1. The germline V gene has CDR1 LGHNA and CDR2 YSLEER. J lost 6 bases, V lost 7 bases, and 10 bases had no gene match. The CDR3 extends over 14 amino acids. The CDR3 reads CASNSQGAIAEQYF. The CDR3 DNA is TGCGCCAGCAACTCACAGGGGGCAATAGCCGAGCAGTACTTC.

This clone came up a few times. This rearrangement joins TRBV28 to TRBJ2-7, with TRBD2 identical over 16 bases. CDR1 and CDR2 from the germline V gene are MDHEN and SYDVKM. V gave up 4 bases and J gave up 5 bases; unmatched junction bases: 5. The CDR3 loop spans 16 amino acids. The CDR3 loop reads CASSSGTSGRDNEQYF. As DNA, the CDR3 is TGTGCCAGCAGTTCCGGGACTAGCGGGAGGGATAACGAGCAGTACTTC.

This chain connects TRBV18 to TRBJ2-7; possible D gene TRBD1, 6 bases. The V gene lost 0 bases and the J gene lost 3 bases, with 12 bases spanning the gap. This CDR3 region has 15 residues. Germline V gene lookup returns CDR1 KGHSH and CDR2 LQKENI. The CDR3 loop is CASSPPAQGDYEQYF. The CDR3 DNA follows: TGTGCCAGCTCACCACCTGCACAGGGCGACTACGAGCAGTACTTC. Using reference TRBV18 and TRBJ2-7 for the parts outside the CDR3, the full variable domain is NAGVMQNPRHLVRRRGQEARLRCSPMKGHSHVYWYRQLPEEGLKFMVYLQKENIIDESGMPKERFSAEFPKEGPSILRIQQVVRGDSAAYFCASSPPAQGDYEQYFGPGTRLTVT.

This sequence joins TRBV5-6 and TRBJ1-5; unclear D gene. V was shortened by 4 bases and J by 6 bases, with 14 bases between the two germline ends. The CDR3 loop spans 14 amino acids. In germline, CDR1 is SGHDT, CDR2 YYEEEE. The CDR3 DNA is TGTGCCAGCAGCGCTAGACGGGCGGGTCAGCCCCAGCATTTT. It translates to CASSARRAGQPQHF. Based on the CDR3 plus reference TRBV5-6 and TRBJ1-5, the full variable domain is DAGVTQSPTHLIKTRGQQVTLRCSPKSGHDTVSWYQQALGQGPQFIFQYYEEEERQRGNFPDRFSGHQFPNYSSELNVNALLLGDSALYLCASSARRAGQPQHFGDGTRLSIL.

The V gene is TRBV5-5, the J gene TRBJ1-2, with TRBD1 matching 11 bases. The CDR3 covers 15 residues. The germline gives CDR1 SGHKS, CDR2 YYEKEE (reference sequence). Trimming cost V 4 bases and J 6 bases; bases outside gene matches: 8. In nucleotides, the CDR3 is TGTGCCAGCAGCACAAGGGACAGGGGGACGAATGGCTACACCTTC. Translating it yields CASSTRDRGTNGYTF.

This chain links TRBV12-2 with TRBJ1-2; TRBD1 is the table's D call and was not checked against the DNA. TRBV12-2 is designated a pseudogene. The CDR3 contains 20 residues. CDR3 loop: CASRLAPTGTGAPSDYGYTF. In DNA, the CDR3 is TGTGCAAGTCGCTTAGCCCCCACCGGGACAGGGGCCCCTTCGGACTATGGCTACACCTTC.

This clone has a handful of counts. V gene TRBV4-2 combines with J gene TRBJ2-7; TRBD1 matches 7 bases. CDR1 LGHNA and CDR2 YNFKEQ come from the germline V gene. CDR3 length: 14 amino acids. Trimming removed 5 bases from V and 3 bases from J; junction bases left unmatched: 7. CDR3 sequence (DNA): TGTGCCAGCAGCTCCGGGACAGATTTCTACGAGCAGTACTTC. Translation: CASSSGTDFYEQYF.

The CDR3, as DNA: TGTGCCAGCAGCCGCTGGGACCTCGGGGGGGCAGCAGATACGCAGTATTTT. Amino acids: CASSRWDLGGAADTQYF. The J gene is TRBJ2-3, the V gene TRBV7-6, with TRBD2 identical over 8 bases. The CDR3 is made up of 17 amino acids. The germline V gene has CDR1 SGHVS and CDR2 FNYEAQ. Losses at the gene ends were 5 bases for V and 4 bases for J; bases not matched to a gene: 14.

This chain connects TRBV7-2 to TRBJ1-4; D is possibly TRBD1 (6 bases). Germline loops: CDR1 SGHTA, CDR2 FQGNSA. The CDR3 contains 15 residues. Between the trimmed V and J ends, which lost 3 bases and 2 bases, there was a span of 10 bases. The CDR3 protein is CASSLGGGTNEKLFF. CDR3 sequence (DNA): TGTGCCAGCAGCTTGGGCGGGGGCACTAATGAAAAACTGTTTTTT.

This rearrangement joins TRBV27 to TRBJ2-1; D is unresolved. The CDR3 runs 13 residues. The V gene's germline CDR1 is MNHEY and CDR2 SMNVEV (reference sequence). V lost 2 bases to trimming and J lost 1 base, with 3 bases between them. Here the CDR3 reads CASSLVSYNEQFF. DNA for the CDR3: TGTGCCAGCAGTTTAGTATCCTACAATGAGCAGTTCTTC.

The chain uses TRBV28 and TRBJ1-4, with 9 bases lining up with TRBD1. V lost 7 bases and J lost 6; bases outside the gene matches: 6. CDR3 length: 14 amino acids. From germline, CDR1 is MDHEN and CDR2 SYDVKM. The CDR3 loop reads CASKRDRAYEKLFF. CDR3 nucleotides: TGTGCCAGCAAACGGGACAGGGCGTATGAAAAACTGTTTTTT.

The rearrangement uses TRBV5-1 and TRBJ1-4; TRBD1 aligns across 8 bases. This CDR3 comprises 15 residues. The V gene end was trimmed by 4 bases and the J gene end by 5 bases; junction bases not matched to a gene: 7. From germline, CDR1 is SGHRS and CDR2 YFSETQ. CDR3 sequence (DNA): TGCGCCAGCAGCCCCGCAGGGGGCCCAAATGAAAAACTGTTTTTT. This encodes CASSPAGGPNEKLFF.

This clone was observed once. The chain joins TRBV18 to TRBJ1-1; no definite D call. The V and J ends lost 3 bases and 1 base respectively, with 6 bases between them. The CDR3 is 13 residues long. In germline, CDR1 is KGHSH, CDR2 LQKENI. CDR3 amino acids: CASSPAWNTEAFF. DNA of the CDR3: TGTGCCAGCTCACCGGCTTGGAACACTGAAGCTTTCTTT.

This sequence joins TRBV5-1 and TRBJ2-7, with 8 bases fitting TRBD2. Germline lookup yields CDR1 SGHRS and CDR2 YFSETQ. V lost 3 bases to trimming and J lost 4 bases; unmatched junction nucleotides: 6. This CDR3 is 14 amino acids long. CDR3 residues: CASSSRRGGYEQYF. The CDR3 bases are TGCGCCAGCAGCTCGCGTCGGGGGGGATACGAGCAGTACTTC.

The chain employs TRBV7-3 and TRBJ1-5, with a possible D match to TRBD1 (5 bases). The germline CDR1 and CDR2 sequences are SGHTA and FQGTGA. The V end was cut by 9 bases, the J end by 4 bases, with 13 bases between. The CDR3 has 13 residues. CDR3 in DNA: TGTGCCAGTCCTTTGGCAGGGAATCAGCCCCAGCATTTT. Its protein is CASPLAGNQPQHF.

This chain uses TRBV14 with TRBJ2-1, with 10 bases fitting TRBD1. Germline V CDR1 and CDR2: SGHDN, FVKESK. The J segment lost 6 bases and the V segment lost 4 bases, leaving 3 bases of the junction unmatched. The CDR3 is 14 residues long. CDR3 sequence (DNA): TGTGCCAGCAGCCCTCGGACAGGGGGCAATGAGCAGTTCTTC. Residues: CASSPRTGGNEQFF.

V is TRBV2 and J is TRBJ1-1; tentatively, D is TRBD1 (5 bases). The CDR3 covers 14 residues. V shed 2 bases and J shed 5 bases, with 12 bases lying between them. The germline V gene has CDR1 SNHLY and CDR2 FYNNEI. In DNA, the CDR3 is TGTGCCAGCAGTGAACAGGGCTGGAGAACTGAAGCTTTCTTT. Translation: CASSEQGWRTEAFF.

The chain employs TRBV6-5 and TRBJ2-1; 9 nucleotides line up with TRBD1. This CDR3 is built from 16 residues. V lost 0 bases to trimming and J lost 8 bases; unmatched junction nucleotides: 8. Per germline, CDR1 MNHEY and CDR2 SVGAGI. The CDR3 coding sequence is TGTGCCAGCAGTTACTCAGGGACAGGGTATACGGATGAGCAGTTCTTC. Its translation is CASSYSGTGYTDEQFF.

The DNA of the CDR3 is TGCGCCAGCAGCTTGGTCAGGGGAGGGATCGATGGCTACACCTTC. Encoded protein: CASSLVRGGIDGYTF. The chain couples TRBV5-1 to TRBJ1-2; D is perhaps TRBD1 (6 bases). Germline CDR1 and CDR2: SGHRS and YFSETQ. This CDR3 spans 15 amino acids. The V end was cut by 0 bases, the J end by 6 bases, with 15 bases between.

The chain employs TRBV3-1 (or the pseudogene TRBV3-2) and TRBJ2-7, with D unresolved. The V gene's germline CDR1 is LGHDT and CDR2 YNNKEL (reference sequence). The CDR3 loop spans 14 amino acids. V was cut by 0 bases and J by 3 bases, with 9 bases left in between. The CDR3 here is CASSQDSNSYEQYF. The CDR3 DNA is TGTGCCAGCAGCCAAGATAGTAATAGCTACGAGCAGTACTTC.

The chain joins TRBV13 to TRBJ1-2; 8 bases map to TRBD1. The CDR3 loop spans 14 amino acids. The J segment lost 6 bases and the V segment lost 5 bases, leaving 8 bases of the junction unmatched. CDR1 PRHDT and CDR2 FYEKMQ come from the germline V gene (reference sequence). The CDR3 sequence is CASSGLDREHGYTF. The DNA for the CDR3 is TGTGCCAGCAGCGGACTGGACAGGGAGCATGGCTACACCTTC.

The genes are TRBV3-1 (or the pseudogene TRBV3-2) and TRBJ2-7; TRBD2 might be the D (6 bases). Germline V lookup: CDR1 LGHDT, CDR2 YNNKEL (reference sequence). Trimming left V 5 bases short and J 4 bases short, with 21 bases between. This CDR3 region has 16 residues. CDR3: CASSFGGARLFYEQYF. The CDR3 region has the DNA TGTGCCAGCAGCTTTGGCGGGGCCCGCTTATTTTACGAGCAGTACTTC.

The CDR3 coding sequence is TGTGCCATTTCCGGGACAGCGAACACTGAAGCTTTCTTT. Translated, it gives CAISGTANTEAFF. The V and J genes are TRBV10-3 and TRBJ1-1; 7 bases are shared with TRBD1. This CDR3 spans 13 amino acids. Per the germline V gene, CDR1 is ENHRY and CDR2 is SYGVKD. Trimming took 9 bases from V and 1 from J; bases not matched to a gene: 5.

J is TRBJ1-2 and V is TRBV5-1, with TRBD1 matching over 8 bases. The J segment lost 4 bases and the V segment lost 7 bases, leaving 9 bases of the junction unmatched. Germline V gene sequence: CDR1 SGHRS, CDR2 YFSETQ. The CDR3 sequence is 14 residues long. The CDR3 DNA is TGCGCCAGCTCGTTTGGAACAGGGGGCTATGGCTACACCTTC. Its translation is CASSFGTGGYGYTF.